The 24 T cell receptor beta chains in this list originate from one sample, sequenced in a study of T cells in women clearing cervical HPV infection. TCRdb's copy holds only in-frame clones and misses some; the assay was immunoSEQ multiplex PCR. The ten top clones account for about 1.5%, within a sample of about 33,000 clones. The source material was blood buffy coat. The origin of the receptors is a woman between 18 and 75 years old with a cervical HPV16 infection that either progressed to CIN3+ or cleared (not recorded which).

In the case of this clone: The read ends 3 residues shy of where the CDR3 ends; the end is completed using the germline J gene. This chain connects TRBV18 to TRBJ1-1, with 8 bases aligning to TRBD1. With 2 bases clipped from V and 6 bases from J, the junction kept 8 bases outside the gene matches. Germline V gene data show CDR1 as KGHSH and CDR2 as LQKENI. The CDR3 extends over 15 amino acids. The CDR3 loop reads CASSPSQGARSEAFF. The covered CDR3 bases are TGTGCCAGCTCACCATCTCAGGGGGCACGGTCTGAA.

With regard to this clone: The CDR3 goes on 3 residues after the read ends, and that part is filled in from the germline J gene. The chain employs TRBV7-2 and TRBJ2-7; D remains ambiguous. This CDR3 spans 14 amino acids. Per germline, CDR1 SGHTA and CDR2 FQGNSA. Trimming took off 5 bases at V and 1 base at J, with 12 bases between the two ends. CDR3 protein: CASSAVVQSYEQYF. Partial CDR3 DNA: TGTGCCAGCAGCGCCGTCGTGCAGTCCTACGAG.

A note on this clone: The CDR3 is cut off 3 residues early in the read; its end comes from the germline J gene. The chain employs TRBV7-3 and TRBJ2-2; 12 bases map to TRBD2. V lost 4 bases and J lost 0; bases outside the gene matches: 6. The CDR3 totals 18 residues. Germline CDR1 SGHTA, CDR2 FQGTGA. CDR3 DNA, as far as it was read: TGTGCCAGCAGCTCCGCGACTAGCGGGGGTGCGAACACCGGGGAG. Translated: CASSSATSGGANTGE. The full-length CDR3 reads as CASSSATSGGANTGELFF.

To note about this clone: The read is 3 residues too short to cover the CDR3 end, so that end is filled in from the germline J gene. V is TRBV7-8 and J is TRBJ2-4, with a possible D match to TRBD1 (6 bases). This CDR3 has 16 amino acids. In germline, CDR1 is SGHVS, CDR2 FQNEAQ. The chain's CDR3 is CASSLPPGADQETQYF. Partial CDR3 DNA: TGTGCCAGCAGCTTACCCCCAGGGGCCGACCAAGAGACT.

Concerning this clone: From the germline J gene comes the end of the CDR3, since the read stops 3 residues before it. The rearrangement joins TRBV4-2 to TRBJ1-1, with 11 nucleotides matching TRBD1. V lost 1 base, J lost 4 bases, and 2 bases stayed unmatched. CDR3 length: 15 amino acids. The germline V gene has CDR1 LGHNA and CDR2 YNFKEQ. The part of the CDR3 DNA that was read is TGTGCCAGCAGCCAAGCCGGGACAGGGGGCACTGAA. Its protein product is CASSQAGTGGTE. The full CDR3 protein reads CASSQAGTGGTEAFF.

Comment on this clone: The read terminates 3 residues ahead of where the CDR3 ends, so the germline J gene completes it. The chain joins TRBV5-1 to TRBJ2-7; 9 positions match TRBD1. Trimming took 0 bases from V and 1 from J; bases not matched to a gene: 5. Germline V gene data show CDR1 as SGHRS and CDR2 as YFSETQ. This CDR3 is 16 amino acids long. The CDR3 sequence is CASSLGDRDGSYEQYF. The CDR3 DNA, read in part, is TGCGCCAGCAGCTTGGGGGACAGGGATGGGTCCTACGAG.

On this clone: The read terminates 3 residues before the CDR3 end, so the remaining end is supplied by the germline J gene. This sequence joins TRBV19 and TRBJ2-7, with a tentative D call TRBD2 (5 bases). This CDR3 has 13 amino acids. V lost 7 bases and J 4 bases, leaving 14 bases between the germline ends. Per germline, CDR1 LNHDA and CDR2 SQIVND (reference sequence). Here the CDR3 reads CASTFGEGYEQYF. Incomplete CDR3 DNA: TGTGCCAGTACTTTCGGGGAAGGGTACGAG.

In the case of this clone: The junction and the germline gene differ at one end; a read error may be behind it. The CDR3 is cut off 3 residues early in the read; its end comes from the germline J gene. At the DNA level, this CDR3 is encoded by other sequences in the same sample as well. The chain has TRBV5-6 and TRBJ1-3, with TRBD1 as a possible D gene (6 bases). The CDR3 contains 14 residues. Looked up from germline, CDR1 is SGHDT and CDR2 is YYEEEE. CDR3 bases read: TGTGCCAGCAGCTGGACAGTCTCTGGAAACACA. The encoded protein is CASSWTVSGNT. In full, the CDR3 reads CASSWTVSGNTIYF. The variable domain in full, completed from reference TRBV5-6 and TRBJ1-3, reads DAGVTQSPTHLIKTRGQQVTLRCSPKSGHDTVSWYQQALGQGPQFIFQYYEEEERQRGNFPDRFSGHQFPNYSSELNVNALLLGDSALYLCASSWTVSGNTIYFGEGSWLTVV.

As for this clone: The CDR3 end lies 3 residues beyond the end of the read and is filled in from the germline J gene. The chain recombines TRBV24-1 with TRBJ2-7; perhaps TRBD2 as D (6 bases). The V gene's germline CDR1 is KGHDR and CDR2 SFDVKD. The CDR3 runs to 13 residues. Trimming stripped 4 bases from V and 6 bases from J, with 12 bases between. Partial CDR3 DNA: TGTGCCACCAGTGAAAACTACGGGGGCGAG. The encoded protein is CATSENYGGE. The whole CDR3 sequence is CATSENYGGEQYF.

Regarding this clone: The missing CDR3 end, 3 residues past where the read stops, is filled in from the germline J gene. The rearrangement uses TRBV19 and TRBJ2-2; 8 bases fit TRBD2. The germline gives CDR1 LNHDA, CDR2 SQIVND (reference sequence). There are 12 residues in the CDR3. CDR3 sequence reads: CAVTGRGGSLFF. CDR3 DNA, as far as it was read: TGTGCCGTCACAGGGCGCGGGGGGTCG.

A note on this clone: The read ends 3 residues before the CDR3 terminus; that terminus is restored from the germline J gene. The J gene is TRBJ2-7, the V gene TRBV6-1; 8 bases agree with TRBD1. The V gene's germline CDR1 is MNHNS and CDR2 SASEGT. V shed 2 bases and J 5 bases; nucleotides not matched to a gene: 5. This CDR3 is built from 14 residues. The CDR3 region is CASSERTGIHEQYF. CDR3 DNA (partial): TGTGCCAGCAGTGAACGGACAGGGATTCACGAG.

As concerns this clone: The CDR3 extends 3 residues past the end of the read, so its final part is completed from the germline J gene. The sample holds other DNA sequences that translate to the same CDR3. The chain carries TRBV18 and TRBJ2-5; D unresolved. This CDR3 contains 12 residues. V gave up 0 bases and J gave up 5 bases, with 4 bases separating them. Germline CDR1 reads KGHSH; CDR2 reads LQKENI. Partial CDR3 DNA: TGTGCCAGCTCACCACCAGGGGAGACC. Translation: CASSPPGET. The entire CDR3 protein reads CASSPPGETQYF.

Turning to this clone: The CDR3 is cut off 3 residues early in the read; its end comes from the germline J gene. V and J are TRBV6-9 and TRBJ2-5; D ambiguous. Germline lookup yields CDR1 MNHGY and CDR2 SVAAGI. The CDR3 is made up of 13 amino acids. Trimming pared 6 bases from V and 1 base from J, leaving 9 bases between. The CDR3 loop reads CASRSVGQETQYF. CDR3 DNA, as far as it was read: TGTGCCAGCAGGTCCGTCGGCCAAGAGACC.

Note on this clone: The read halts 3 residues ahead of the CDR3 end, with the missing end drawn from the germline J gene. The rearrangement joins TRBV20-1 to TRBJ1-5, with 7 bases identical to TRBD1. V shed 3 bases, J shed 6 bases, and the junction held 8 bases outside the gene matches. The CDR3 runs 14 residues. Germline values: CDR1 DFQATT, CDR2 SNEGSKA (reference sequence). The sequenced CDR3 bases are TGCAGTGCTAGGTATCAGGGGGACGCTCAGCCC. It is translated as CSARYQGDAQP. In full, the CDR3 is CSARYQGDAQPQHF.

Considering frequency, this clone is medium-sized (0.01 to 0.1%). Here the CDR3 reads CASSPYNQETQYF. CDR3 bases read: TGTGCCAGCTCACCTTATAACCAAGAGACC. This sequence joins TRBV18 and TRBJ2-5; D uncertain. The read terminates 3 residues before the CDR3 end, so the remaining end is supplied by the germline J gene. CDR3 length equals 13 residues. Germline CDR1 KGHSH, CDR2 LQKENI. V was cut by 3 bases and J by 0 bases, with 5 bases left in between.

In the case of this clone: The read falls 3 residues short of the CDR3 end, and the missing part is taken from the germline J gene. V gene TRBV6-2 or TRBV6-3 combines with J gene TRBJ2-7, with 8 bases aligning to TRBD1. The V and J ends lost 8 bases and 0 bases, in that order; junction bases with no gene match: 9. The length of the CDR3 is 15 residues. Germline assignment: CDR1 MNHEY and CDR2 SVGEGT. The part of the CDR3 DNA that was read is TGTGCCAGCGGTCAAGGGACAGGCCACTCCTACGAG. The encoded protein is CASGQGTGHSYE. The full CDR3 protein reads CASGQGTGHSYEQYF.

Concerning this clone: The observed sequence ends 3 residues before the CDR3 terminus, with the missing tail filled in from the germline J gene. The chain recombines TRBV20-1 with TRBJ1-6; 9 bases are shared with TRBD1. This CDR3 contains 17 residues. J lost 0 bases, V lost 3 bases, and 6 bases had no gene match. The V gene's germline CDR1 is DFQATT and CDR2 SNEGSKA (reference sequence). CDR3 in amino acids: CSARVGQGSSYNSPLHF. CDR3 DNA, as far as it was read: TGCAGTGCTAGGGTGGGACAGGGTTCCTCCTATAATTCACCC.

As regards this clone: The missing CDR3 end, 3 residues past where the read stops, is filled in from the germline J gene. The chain combines TRBV6-2 or TRBV6-3 with TRBJ2-3; D possibly corresponds to TRBD1 (6 bases). The CDR3 consists of 15 residues. Germline CDR1 is MNHEY and CDR2 is SVGEGT. CDR3 residues: CASSYRGQGNQPQYF. Partial CDR3 DNA: TGTGCCAGCAGTTACCGAGGGCAGGGGAATCAGCCG.

About this clone itself: The observed sequence ends 3 residues before the CDR3 terminus, with the missing tail filled in from the germline J gene. The chain employs TRBV11-3 and TRBJ1-2; 8 bases agree with TRBD1. Looked up from germline, CDR1 is SGHNT and CDR2 is YENEEA. V shed 7 bases and J 3 bases; nucleotides not matched to a gene: 4. There are 13 residues in the CDR3. The CDR3 here is CASNMGQDYGYTF. CDR3 DNA (partial): TGTGCCAGCAATATGGGACAGGACTATGGC.

Of note for this clone: The sequenced fragment ends 3 residues before the CDR3 boundary, so the rest is inferred from the germline J gene. The V gene is TRBV5-5, the J gene TRBJ2-7, with TRBD2 matching 14 bases. CDR1 and CDR2 (germline): SGHKS, YYEKEE (reference sequence). V was clipped by 6 bases and J by 4 bases; unmatched bases: 6. The CDR3 extends over 15 amino acids. CDR3 DNA, as far as it was read: TGTGCCAGCACCCTGGGACTAGCGGGGGCATACGAG. Translating it yields CASTLGLAGAYE. In full, the CDR3 is CASTLGLAGAYEQYF.

In the case of this clone: The read halts 3 residues ahead of the CDR3 end, with the missing end drawn from the germline J gene. V gene TRBV20-1 combines with J gene TRBJ2-7; no clear D. There are 13 residues in the CDR3. The V gene's germline CDR1 is DFQATT and CDR2 SNEGSKA (reference sequence). Trimming took off 6 bases at V and 2 bases at J, with 14 bases between the two ends. The sequenced part of the CDR3 DNA is TGCAGTGCCCAGACAAGAGTGGCCTACGAG. This sequence encodes CSAQTRVAYE. Given in full, the CDR3 is CSAQTRVAYEQYF.

Notes on this clone: The read comes to an end 3 residues before the CDR3 does, leaving the germline J gene to fill in the end. V and J are TRBV5-1 and TRBJ2-5; 10 bases match TRBD2. The germline V gene has CDR1 SGHRS and CDR2 YFSETQ. The CDR3 is 16 amino acids. V lost 0 bases to trimming and J lost 1 base; unmatched junction nucleotides: 3. This CDR3 is CASSLDKRGGQETQYF. The sequenced part of the CDR3 DNA is TGCGCCAGCAGCTTGGATAAGCGGGGGGGCCAAGAGACC. Based on the CDR3 plus reference TRBV5-1 and TRBJ2-5, the full variable domain is KAGVTQTPRYLIKTRGQQVTLSCSPISGHRSVSWYQQTPGQGLQFLFEYFSETQRNKGNFPGRFSGRQFSNSRSEMNVSTLELGDSALYLCASSLDKRGGQETQYFGPGTRLLVL.

Worth noting for this clone: The sequenced fragment ends 3 residues before the CDR3 boundary, so the rest is inferred from the germline J gene. V is TRBV4-2 and J is TRBJ2-5, with 11 nucleotides matching TRBD1. CDR3 length equals 13 residues. The V gene end was trimmed by 7 bases and the J gene end by 5 bases; junction bases not matched to a gene: 3. CDR1 is LGHNA and CDR2 is YNFKEQ in the germline V gene. The sequenced part of the CDR3 DNA is TGTGCCAGCAAGGGACAGGGGGAGGAGACC. It codes for CASKGQGEET. The entire CDR3 protein is CASKGQGEETQYF.

Points on this clone: Sequencing ends 3 residues short of the CDR3 end; the germline J gene provides the rest. The genes are TRBV20-1 and TRBJ2-7; D is unclear. Per germline, CDR1 DFQATT and CDR2 SNEGSKA (reference sequence). Trimming left V 5 bases short and J 0 bases short, with 14 bases between. CDR3 length: 14 residues. The sequenced part of the CDR3 DNA is TGCAGTGCTGTGTATCAGGCAGCCTCCTACGAG. Its translation: CSAVYQAASYE. The whole CDR3 sequence reads CSAVYQAASYEQYF.